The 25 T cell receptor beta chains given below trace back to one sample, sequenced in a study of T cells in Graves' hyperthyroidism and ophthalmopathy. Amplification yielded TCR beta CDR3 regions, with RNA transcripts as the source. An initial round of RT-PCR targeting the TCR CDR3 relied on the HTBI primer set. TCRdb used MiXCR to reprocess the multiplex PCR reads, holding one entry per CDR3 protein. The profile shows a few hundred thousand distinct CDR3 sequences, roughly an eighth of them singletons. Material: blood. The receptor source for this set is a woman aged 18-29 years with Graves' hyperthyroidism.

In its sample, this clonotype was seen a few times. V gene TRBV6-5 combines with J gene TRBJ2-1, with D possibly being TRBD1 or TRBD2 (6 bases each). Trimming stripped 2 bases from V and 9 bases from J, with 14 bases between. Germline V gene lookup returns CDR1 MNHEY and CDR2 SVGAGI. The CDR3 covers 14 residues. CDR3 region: CASSYKQGGSEQFF. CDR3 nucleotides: TGTGCCAGCAGTTACAAGCAAGGGGGGAGTGAGCAGTTCTTC.

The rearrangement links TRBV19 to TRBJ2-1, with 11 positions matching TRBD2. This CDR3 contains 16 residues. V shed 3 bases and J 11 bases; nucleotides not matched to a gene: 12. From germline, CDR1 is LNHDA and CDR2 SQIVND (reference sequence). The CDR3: CASSINPTSGSPKQFF. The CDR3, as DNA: TGTGCCAGTAGTATTAACCCCACTAGCGGGAGTCCTAAGCAGTTCTTC.

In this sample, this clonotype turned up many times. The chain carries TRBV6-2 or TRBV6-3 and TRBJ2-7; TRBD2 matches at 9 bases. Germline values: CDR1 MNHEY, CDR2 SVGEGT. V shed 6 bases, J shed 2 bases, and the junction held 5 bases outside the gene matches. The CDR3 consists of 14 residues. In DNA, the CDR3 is TGTGCCAGCAGCCCGACTAGCGGAACCTACGAGCAGTACTTC. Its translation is CASSPTSGTYEQYF.

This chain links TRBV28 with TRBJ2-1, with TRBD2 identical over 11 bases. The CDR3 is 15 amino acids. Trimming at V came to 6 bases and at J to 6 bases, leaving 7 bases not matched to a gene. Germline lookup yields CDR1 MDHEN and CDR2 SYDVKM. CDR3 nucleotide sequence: TGTGCCAGCAGAATAGCGGGAGGGCTGAGCAATGAGCAGTTCTTC. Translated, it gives CASRIAGGLSNEQFF.

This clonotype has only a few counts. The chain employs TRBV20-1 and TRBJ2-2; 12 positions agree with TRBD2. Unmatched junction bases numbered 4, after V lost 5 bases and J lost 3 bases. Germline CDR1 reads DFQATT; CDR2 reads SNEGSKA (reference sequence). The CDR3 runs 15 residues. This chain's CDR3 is CSAGLAGRDTGELFF. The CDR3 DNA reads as TGCAGTGCTGGACTAGCGGGACGGGACACCGGGGAGCTGTTTTTT.

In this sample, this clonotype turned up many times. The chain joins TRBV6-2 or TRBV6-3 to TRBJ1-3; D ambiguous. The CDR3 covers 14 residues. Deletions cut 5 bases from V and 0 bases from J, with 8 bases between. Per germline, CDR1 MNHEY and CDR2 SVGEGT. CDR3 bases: TGTGCCAGCAGTACCCGGGACTCTGGAAACACCATATATTTT. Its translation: CASSTRDSGNTIYF.

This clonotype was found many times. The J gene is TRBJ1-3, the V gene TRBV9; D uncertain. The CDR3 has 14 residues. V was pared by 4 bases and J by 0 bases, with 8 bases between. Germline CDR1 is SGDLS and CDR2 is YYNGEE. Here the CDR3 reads CASSTDNSGNTIYF. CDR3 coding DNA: TGTGCCAGCAGCACCGATAACTCTGGAAACACCATATATTTT.

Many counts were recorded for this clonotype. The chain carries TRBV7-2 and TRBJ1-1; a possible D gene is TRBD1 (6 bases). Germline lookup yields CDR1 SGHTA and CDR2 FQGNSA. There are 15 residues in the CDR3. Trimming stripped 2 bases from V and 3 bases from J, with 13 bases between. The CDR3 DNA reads TGTGCCAGCAGCTTAAGGGACACCTGGGACACTGAAGCTTTCTTT. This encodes CASSLRDTWDTEAFF.

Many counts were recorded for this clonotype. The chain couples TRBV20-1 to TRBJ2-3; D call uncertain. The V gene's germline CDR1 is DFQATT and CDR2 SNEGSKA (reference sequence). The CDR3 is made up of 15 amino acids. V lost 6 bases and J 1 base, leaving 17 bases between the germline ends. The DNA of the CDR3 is TGCAGTGCCGCATCGTTGTCCGGTGGCACAGATACGCAGTATTTT. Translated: CSAASLSGGTDTQYF.

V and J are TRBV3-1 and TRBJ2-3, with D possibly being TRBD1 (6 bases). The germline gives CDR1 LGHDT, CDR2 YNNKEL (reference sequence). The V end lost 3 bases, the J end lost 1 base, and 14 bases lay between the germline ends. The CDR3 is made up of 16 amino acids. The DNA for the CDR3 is TGTGCCAGCAGCCAGGGGATCTGGACAGGCACAGATACGCAGTATTTT. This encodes CASSQGIWTGTDTQYF.

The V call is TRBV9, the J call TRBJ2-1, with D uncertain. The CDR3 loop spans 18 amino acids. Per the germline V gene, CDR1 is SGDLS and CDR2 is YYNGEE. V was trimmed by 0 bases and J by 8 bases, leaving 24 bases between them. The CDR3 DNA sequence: TGTGCCAGCAGCGTAGAATTTAGGCTAGGGCCTAATGAGGATGAGCAGTTCTTC. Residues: CASSVEFRLGPNEDEQFF.

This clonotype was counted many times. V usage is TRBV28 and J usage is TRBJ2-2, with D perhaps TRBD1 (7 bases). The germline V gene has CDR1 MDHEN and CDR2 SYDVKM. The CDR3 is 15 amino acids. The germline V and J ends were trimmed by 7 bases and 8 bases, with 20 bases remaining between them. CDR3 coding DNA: TGTGCCAGCAAGGAGGGGGCAGGTCATGGGGGGGAGCTGTTTTTT. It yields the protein CASKEGAGHGGELFF.

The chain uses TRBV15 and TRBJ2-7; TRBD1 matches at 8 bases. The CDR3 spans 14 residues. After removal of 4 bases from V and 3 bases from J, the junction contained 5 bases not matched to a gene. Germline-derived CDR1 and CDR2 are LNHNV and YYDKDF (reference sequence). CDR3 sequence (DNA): TGTGCCACCAGCACCGGACAGGGCGACTACGAGCAGTACTTC. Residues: CATSTGQGDYEQYF.

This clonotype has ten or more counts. The chain's CDR3 is CASSGARRSGANVLTF. CDR3 DNA: TGTGCCAGCAGTGGGGCGCGCCGCTCTGGGGCCAACGTCCTGACTTTC. The V call is TRBV2, the J call TRBJ2-6, with D uncertain. CDR3 length: 16 residues. CDR1 and CDR2 from the germline V gene are SNHLY and FYNNEI. V was pared by 4 bases and J by 0 bases, with 10 bases between.

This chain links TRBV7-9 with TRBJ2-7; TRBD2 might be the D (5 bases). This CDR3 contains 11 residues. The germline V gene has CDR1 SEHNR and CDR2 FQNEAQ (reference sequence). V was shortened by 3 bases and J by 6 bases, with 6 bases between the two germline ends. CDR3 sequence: CASSLLAEQYF. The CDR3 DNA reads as TGTGCCAGCAGCTTGCTAGCCGAGCAGTACTTC.

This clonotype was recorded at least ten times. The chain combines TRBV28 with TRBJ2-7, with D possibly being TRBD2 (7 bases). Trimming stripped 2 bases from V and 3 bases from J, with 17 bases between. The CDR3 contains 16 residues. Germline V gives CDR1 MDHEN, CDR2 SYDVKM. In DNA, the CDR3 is TGTGCCAGCAGTTTACCCGGGGAGGGGGGGTACTACGAGCAGTACTTC. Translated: CASSLPGEGGYYEQYF. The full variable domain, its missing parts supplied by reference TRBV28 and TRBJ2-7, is DVKVTQSSRYLVKRTGEKVFLECVQDMDHENMFWYRQDPGLGLRLIYFSYDVKMKEKGDIPEGYSVSREKKERFSLILESASTNQTSMYLCASSLPGEGGYYEQYFGPGTRLTVT.

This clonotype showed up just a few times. For the CDR3, the DNA is TGCGCCAGCAGCCAAGATCTAGGCAGGGGCTGGAATGAAAAACTGTTTTTT. It codes for CASSQDLGRGWNEKLFF. This chain uses TRBV4-3 with TRBJ1-4; perhaps TRBD1 as D (6 bases). CDR1 LGHNA and CDR2 YSLEER come from the germline V gene. CDR3 size: 17 residues. Trimming removed 0 bases at V and 5 bases at J, with 16 bases between.

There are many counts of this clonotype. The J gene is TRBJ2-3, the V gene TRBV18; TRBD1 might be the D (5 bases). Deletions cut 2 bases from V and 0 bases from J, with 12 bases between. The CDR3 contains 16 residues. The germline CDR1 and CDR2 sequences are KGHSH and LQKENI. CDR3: CASSPIAKGSTDTQYF. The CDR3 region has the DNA TGTGCCAGCTCACCAATCGCGAAGGGGAGCACAGATACGCAGTATTTT.

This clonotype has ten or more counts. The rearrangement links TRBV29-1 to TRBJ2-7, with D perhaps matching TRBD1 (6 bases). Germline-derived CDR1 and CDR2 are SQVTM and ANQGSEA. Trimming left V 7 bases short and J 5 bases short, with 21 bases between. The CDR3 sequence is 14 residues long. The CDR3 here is CSASTSGVGDEQYF. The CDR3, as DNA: TGCAGCGCTTCCACTTCAGGGGTCGGGGACGAGCAGTACTTC.

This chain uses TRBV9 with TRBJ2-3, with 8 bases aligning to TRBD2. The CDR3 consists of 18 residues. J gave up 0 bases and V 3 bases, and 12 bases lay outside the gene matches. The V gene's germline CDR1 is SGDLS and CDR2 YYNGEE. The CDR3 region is CASSAFAGGPSSTDTQYF. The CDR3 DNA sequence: TGTGCCAGCAGCGCCTTCGCGGGAGGTCCCTCTAGCACAGATACGCAGTATTTT.

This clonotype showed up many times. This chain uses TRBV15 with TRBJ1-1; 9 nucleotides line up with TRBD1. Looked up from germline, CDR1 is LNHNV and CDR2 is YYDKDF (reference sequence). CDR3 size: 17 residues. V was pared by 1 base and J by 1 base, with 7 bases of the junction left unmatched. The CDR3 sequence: CATSRGTGDPRNTEAFF. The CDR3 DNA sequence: TGTGCCACCAGCAGAGGGACAGGGGATCCGCGGAACACTGAAGCTTTCTTT.

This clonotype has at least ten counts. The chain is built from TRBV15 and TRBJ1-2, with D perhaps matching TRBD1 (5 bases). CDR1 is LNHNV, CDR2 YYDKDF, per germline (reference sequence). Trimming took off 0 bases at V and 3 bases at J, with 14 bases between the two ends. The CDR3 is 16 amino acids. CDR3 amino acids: CATSRDQLGHYYGYTF. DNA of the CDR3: TGTGCCACCAGCAGAGATCAACTTGGACACTACTATGGCTACACCTTC. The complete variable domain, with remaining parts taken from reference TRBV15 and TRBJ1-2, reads DAMVIQNPRYQVTQFGKPVTLSCSQTLNHNVMYWYQQKSSQAPKLLFHYYDKDFNNEADTPDNFQSRRPNTSFCFLDIRSPGLGDTAMYLCATSRDQLGHYYGYTFGSGTRLTVV.

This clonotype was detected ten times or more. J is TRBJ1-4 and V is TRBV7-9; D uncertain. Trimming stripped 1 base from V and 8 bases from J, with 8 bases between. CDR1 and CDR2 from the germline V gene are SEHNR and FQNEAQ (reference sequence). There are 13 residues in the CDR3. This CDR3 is CASSLDNQEKLFF. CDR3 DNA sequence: TGTGCCAGCAGCTTAGACAACCAAGAAAAACTGTTTTTT.

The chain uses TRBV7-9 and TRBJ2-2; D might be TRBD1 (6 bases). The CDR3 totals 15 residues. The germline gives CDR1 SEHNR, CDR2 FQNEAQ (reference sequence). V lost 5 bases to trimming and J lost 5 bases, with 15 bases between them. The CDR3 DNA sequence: TGTGCCAGCAGCCAACAAGACAGGCCGACCGGGGAGCTGTTTTTT. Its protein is CASSQQDRPTGELFF.

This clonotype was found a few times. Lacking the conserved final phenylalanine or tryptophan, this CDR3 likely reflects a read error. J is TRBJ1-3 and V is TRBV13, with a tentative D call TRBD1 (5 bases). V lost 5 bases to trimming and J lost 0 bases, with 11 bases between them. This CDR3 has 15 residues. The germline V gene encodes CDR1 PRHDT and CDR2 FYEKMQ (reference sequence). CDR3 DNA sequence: TGTGCCAGCAGCCCCAGGGATAGCTCTGGAAACACCATATATCTT. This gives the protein CASSPRDSSGNTIYL.